Presented here are 2 T cell receptor beta chains from one specimen sequenced in a study of cytomegalovirus exposure and HLA in healthy donors. Primers: 60 Vbeta forward and 13 Jbeta reverse. TCRdb's table, derived via immunoSEQ multiplex PCR, lists solely in-frame clones and lacks some. The sample records 90,000 or so clones, 80% being singletons. Sequencing was done on a sample of PBMCs. The receptors originated from a man in his forties or fifties in good health and CMV-seropositive.

This chain uses TRBV25-1 with TRBJ1-2; possibly TRBD1 for D (6 bases). CDR3 length: 14 amino acids. Trimming took off 4 bases at V and 5 bases at J, with 14 bases between the two ends. The germline V gene has CDR1 MGHDK and CDR2 SYGVNS. CDR3 region: CASSAQGTRYGYTF. CDR3 in DNA: TGTGCCAGCAGTGCGCAGGGGACAAGGTATGGCTACACCTTC.

V usage is TRBV2 and J usage is TRBJ2-1, with D tentatively TRBD2 (6 bases). CDR1 and CDR2 (germline): SNHLY, FYNNEI. V lost 8 bases and J 6 bases, leaving 17 bases between the germline ends. The CDR3 is made up of 14 amino acids. CDR3 nucleotides: TGTGCCAGCCGTTCCGGGACTCAGGGCAATGAGCAGTTCTTC. As protein: CASRSGTQGNEQFF.